This T cell receptor beta chain originates from a study of CD8 T cells in ankylosing spondylitis. TCRdb re-called the 5' RACE reads with MiXCR, one entry per CDR3 protein. In the table there are roughly 700,000 distinct CDR3 sequences, about 20% of which are singletons. V gave up 3 bases and J gave up 2 bases, with 13 bases separating them. This CDR3 has 14 residues. Looked up from germline, CDR1 is SQVTM and CDR2 is ANQGSEA. Study-wide findings and caveats: For ankylosing spondylitis blood, a TCR beta motif of seven to nine highly homologous variants appeared characteristic.

For this clonotype: Antigen specificity is unknown.

This TCR was recovered from a male donor with ankylosing spondylitis. The sequencing input was blood, either unsorted or a sorted T cell fraction (not recorded which). The chain is built from TRBV29-1 and TRBJ2-5; D tentatively fits TRBD1 or TRBD2 (5 bases each). CDR3 sequence: CSVDEGWGQETQYF. In DNA form, the CDR3 reads TGCAGCGTTGATGAGGGTTGGGGGCAAGAGACCCAGTACTTC.